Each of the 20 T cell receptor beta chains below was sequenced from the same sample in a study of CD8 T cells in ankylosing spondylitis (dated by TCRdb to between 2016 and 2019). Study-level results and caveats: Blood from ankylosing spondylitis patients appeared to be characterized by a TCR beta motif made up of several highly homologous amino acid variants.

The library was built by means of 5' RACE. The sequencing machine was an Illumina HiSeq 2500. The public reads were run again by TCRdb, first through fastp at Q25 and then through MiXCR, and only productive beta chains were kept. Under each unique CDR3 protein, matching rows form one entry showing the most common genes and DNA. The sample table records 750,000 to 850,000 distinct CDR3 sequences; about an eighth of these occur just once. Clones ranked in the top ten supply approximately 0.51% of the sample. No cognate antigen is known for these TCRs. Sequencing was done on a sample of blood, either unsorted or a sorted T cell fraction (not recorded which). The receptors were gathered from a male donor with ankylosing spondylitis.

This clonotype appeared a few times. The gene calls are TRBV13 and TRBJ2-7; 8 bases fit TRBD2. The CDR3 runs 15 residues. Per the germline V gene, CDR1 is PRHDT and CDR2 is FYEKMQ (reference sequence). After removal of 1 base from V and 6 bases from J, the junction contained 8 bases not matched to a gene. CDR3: CASSLEPGGPGEQYF. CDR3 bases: TGTGCCAGCAGCTTAGAGCCGGGGGGGCCGGGCGAGCAGTACTTC.

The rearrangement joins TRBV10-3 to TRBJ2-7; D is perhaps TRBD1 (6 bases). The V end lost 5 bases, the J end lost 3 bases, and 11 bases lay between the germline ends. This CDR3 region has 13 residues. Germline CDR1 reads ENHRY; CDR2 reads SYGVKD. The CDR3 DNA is TGTGCCATCAGTAGGACAGTAGTCTACGAGCAGTACTTC. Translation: CAISRTVVYEQYF.

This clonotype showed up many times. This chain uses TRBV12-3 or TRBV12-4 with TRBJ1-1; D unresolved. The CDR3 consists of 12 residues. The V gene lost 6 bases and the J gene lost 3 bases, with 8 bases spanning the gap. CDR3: CASSPQYTEAFF. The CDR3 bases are TGTGCCAGCAGCCCACAGTACACTGAAGCTTTCTTT.

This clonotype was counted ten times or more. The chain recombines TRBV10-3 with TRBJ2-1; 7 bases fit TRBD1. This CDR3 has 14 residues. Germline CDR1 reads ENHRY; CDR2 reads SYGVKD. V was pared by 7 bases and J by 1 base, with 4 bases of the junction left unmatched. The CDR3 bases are TGTGCCATCAAGGGGGCCCTTTCCTACAATGAGCAGTTCTTC. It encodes CAIKGALSYNEQFF.

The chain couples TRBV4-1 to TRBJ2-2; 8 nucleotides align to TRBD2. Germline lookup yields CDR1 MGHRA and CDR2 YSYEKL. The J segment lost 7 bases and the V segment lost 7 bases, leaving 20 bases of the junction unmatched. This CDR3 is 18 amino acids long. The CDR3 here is CASTARGAGELYSGELFF. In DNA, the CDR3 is TGCGCCAGCACCGCGAGGGGAGCGGGAGAGTTATACAGCGGGGAGCTGTTTTTT.

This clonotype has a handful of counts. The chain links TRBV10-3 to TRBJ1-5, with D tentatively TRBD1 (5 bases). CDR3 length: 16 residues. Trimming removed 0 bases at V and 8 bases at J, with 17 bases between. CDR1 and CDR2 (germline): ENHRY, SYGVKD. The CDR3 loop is CAISESKRTLREPQHF. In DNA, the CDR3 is TGTGCCATCAGTGAGTCGAAAAGGACACTAAGGGAGCCCCAGCATTTT.

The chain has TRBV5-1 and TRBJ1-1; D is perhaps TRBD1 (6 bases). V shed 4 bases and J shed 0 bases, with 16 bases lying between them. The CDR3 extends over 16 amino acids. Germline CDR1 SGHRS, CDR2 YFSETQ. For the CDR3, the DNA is TGCGCCAGCAGCGAAGGGGGAAATCTCATGAACACTGAAGCTTTCTTT. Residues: CASSEGGNLMNTEAFF.

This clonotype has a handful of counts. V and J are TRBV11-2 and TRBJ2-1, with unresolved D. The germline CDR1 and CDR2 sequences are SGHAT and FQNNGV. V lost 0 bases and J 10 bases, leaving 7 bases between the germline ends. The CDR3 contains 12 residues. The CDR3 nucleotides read TGTGCCAGCAGCTTAGATAACCTCGAGCAGTTCTTC. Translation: CASSLDNLEQFF. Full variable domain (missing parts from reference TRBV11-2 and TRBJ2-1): EAGVAQSPRYKIIEKRQSVAFWCNPISGHATLYWYQQILGQGPKLLIQFQNNGVVDDSQLPKDRFSAERLKGVDSTLKIQPAKLEDSAVYLCASSLDNLEQFFGPGTRLTVL.

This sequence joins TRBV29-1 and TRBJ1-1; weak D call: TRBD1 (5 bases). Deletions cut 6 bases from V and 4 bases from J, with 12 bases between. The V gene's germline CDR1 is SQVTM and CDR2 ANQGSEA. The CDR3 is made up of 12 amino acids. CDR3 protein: CSVRRGITEAFF. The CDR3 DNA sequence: TGCAGCGTCCGCCGGGGGATCACTGAAGCTTTCTTT.

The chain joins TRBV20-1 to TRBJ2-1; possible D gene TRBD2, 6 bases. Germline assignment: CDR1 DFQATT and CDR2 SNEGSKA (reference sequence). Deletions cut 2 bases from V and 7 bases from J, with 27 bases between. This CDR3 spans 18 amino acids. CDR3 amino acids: CSARSGVRRDGNRNEQFF. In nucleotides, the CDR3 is TGCAGTGCTAGAAGTGGGGTCCGGCGGGACGGGAATAGGAATGAGCAGTTCTTC.

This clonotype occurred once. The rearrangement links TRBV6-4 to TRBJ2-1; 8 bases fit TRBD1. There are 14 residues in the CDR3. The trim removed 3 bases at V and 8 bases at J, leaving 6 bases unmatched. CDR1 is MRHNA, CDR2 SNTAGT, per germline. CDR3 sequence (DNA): TGTGCCAGCAGTGAGCAGGGGGCGGGTGATGAGCAGTTCTTC. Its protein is CASSEQGAGDEQFF.

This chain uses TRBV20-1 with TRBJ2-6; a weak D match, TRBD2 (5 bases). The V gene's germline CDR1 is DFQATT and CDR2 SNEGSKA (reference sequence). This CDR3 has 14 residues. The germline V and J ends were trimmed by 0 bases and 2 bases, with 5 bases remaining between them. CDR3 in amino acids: CSAREGAGANVLTF. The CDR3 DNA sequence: TGCAGTGCTAGAGAGGGAGCTGGGGCCAACGTCCTGACTTTC.

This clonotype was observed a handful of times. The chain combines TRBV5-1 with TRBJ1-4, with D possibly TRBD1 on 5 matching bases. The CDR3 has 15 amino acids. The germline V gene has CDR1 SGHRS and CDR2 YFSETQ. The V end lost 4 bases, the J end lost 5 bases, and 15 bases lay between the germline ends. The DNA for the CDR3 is TGCGCCAGCAGCCCGGACGTGGGGCCCAATGAAAAACTGTTTTTT. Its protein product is CASSPDVGPNEKLFF.

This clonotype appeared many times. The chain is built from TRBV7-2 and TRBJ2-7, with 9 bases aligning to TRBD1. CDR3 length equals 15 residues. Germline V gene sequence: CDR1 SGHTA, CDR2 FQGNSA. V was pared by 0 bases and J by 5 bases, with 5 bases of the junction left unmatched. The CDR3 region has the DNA TGTGCCAGCAGCTTAGCCGGGACAGGGCTCAACGAGCAGTACTTC. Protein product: CASSLAGTGLNEQYF. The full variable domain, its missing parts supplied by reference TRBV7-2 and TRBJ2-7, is GAGVSQSPSNKVTEKGKDVELRCDPISGHTALYWYRQSLGQGLEFLIYFQGNSAPDKSGLPSDRFSAERTGGSVSTLTIQRTQQEDSAVYLCASSLAGTGLNEQYFGPGTRLTVT.

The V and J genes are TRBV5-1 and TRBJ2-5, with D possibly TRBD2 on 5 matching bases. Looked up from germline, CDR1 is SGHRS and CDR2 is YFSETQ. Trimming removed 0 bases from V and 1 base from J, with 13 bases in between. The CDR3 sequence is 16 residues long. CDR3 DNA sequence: TGCGCCAGCAGCTTGGCTGGAGACTACCTCCAAGAGACCCAGTACTTC. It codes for CASSLAGDYLQETQYF.

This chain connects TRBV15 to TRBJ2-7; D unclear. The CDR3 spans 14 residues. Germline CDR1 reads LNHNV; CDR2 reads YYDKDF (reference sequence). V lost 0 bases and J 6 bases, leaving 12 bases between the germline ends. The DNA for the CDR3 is TGTGCCACCAGCAGAGATCTTCGCATTGGCGAGCAGTACTTC. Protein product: CATSRDLRIGEQYF. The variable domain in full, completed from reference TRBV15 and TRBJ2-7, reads DAMVIQNPRYQVTQFGKPVTLSCSQTLNHNVMYWYQQKSSQAPKLLFHYYDKDFNNEADTPDNFQSRRPNTSFCFLDIRSPGLGDTAMYLCATSRDLRIGEQYFGPGTRLTVT.

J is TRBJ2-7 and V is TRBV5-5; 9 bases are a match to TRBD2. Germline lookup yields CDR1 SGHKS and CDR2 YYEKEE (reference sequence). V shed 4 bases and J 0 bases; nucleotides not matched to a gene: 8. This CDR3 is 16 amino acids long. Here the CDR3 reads CASSLGTSLVSYEQYF. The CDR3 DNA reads TGTGCCAGCAGCCTAGGGACTAGCCTGGTCTCCTACGAGCAGTACTTC.

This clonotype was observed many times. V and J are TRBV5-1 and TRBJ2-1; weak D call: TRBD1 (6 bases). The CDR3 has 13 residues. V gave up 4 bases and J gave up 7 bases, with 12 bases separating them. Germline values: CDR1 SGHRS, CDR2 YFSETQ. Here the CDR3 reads CASSVPTGNEQFF. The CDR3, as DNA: TGCGCCAGCAGCGTGCCTACAGGGAATGAGCAGTTCTTC.

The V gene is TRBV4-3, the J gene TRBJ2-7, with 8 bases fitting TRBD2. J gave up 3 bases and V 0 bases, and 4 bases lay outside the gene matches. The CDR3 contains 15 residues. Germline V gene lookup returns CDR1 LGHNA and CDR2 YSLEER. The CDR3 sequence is CASSQDISGVYEQYF. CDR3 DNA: TGCGCCAGCAGCCAAGATATTAGCGGGGTCTACGAGCAGTACTTC.

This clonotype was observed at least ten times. CDR3 nucleotides: TGCAGTGCCGGCGCCGGGACAGGGGGCTACGAGCAGTACTTC. It is translated as CSAGAGTGGYEQYF. V usage is TRBV20-1 and J usage is TRBJ2-7, with TRBD1 matching over 11 bases. Germline V lookup: CDR1 DFQATT, CDR2 SNEGSKA (reference sequence). V shed 6 bases, J shed 3 bases, and the junction held 7 bases outside the gene matches. The CDR3 extends over 14 amino acids.